A single T cell receptor beta chain is shown here with its context. The record originates from a study of blood T cell repertoires in COVID-19. Generated by immunoSEQ multiplex PCR, the TCRdb table keeps only in-frame clones and is missing some. Among more than 450,000 clones listed, around 90% were seen once. The germline gives CDR1 SNHLY, CDR2 FYNNEI. The germline V and J ends were trimmed by 3 bases and 0 bases, with 6 bases remaining between them. CDR3 size: 14 residues. The V and J genes are TRBV2 and TRBJ1-3; D call uncertain. The clonotype originates from a woman between 18 and 29 years old who had recovered from COVID-19. Sequencing was performed on PBMCs or T cells enriched from blood (not recorded which). The CDR3 is CASSDPGSGNTIYF. CDR3 sequence (DNA): TGTGCCAGCAGTGATCCAGGCTCTGGAAACACCATATATTTT. Variable domain in full (rest from reference TRBV2 and TRBJ1-3): EPEVTQTPSHQVTQMGQEVILRCVPISNHLYFYWYRQILGQKVEFLVSFYNNEISEKSEIFDDQFSVERPDGSNFTLKIRSTKLEDSAMYFCASSDPGSGNTIYFGEGSWLTVV.